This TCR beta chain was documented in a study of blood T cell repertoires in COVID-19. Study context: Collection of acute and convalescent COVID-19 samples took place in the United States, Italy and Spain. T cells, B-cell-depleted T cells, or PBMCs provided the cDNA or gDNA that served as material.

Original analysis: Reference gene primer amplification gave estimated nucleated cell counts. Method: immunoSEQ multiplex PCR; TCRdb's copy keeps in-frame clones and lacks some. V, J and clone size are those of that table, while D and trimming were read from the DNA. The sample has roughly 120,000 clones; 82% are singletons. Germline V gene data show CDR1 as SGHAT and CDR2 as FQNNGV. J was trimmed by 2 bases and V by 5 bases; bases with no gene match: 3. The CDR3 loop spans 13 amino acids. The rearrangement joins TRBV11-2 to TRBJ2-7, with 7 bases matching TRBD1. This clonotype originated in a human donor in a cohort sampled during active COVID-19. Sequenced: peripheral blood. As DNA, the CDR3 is TGTGCCAGCAGCCCTGGGACAGCCTACGAGCAGTACTTC. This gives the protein CASSPGTAYEQYF.